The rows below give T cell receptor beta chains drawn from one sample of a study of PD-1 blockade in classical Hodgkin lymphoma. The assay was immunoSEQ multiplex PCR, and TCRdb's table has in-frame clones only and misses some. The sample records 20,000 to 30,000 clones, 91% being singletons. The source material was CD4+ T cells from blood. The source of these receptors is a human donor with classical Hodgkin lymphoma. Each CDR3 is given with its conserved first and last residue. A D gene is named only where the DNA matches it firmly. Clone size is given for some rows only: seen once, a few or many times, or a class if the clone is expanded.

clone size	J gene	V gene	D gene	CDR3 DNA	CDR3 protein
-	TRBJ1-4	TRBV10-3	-	TGTGCCACCGGACCGGGTCCTTCTAATGAAAAACTGTTTTTT	CATGPGPSNEKLFF
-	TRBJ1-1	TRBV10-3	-	TGTGCCGTAATAAAGGGGGGGCAGGGTGAGAACACTGAAGCTTTCTTT	CAVIKGGQGENTEAFF
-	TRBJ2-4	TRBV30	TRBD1	TGTGCCTGGAGTATCCTGAGGGGGCGCTTCCAAAACATTCAGTACTTC	CAWSILRGRFQNIQYF
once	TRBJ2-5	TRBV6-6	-	TGTGCCAGCAGTTACGAGGCCTCCGGTGGAGGTGAGACCCAGTACTTC	CASSYEASGGGETQYF
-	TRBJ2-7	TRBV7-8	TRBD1	TGTGCCAGCAGGCCCCCGCCCCGACAGGGATACTACGAGCAGTACTTC	CASRPPPRQGYYEQYF
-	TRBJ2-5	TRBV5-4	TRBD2	TGTGCCAGCAACACGGGGGGAGCGGGGGGCCCCACAACCCAAGAGACCCAGTACTTC	CASNTGGAGGPTTQETQYF
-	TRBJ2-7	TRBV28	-	TGTGCCAGCACGAGGGACACCTACTACGAGCAGTACTTC	CASTRDTYYEQYF
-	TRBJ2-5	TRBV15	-	TGTGCCACCAGCAGAGGAGGTGCGGGTACCCCGCGGGAGACCCAGTACTTC	CATSRGGAGTPRETQYF
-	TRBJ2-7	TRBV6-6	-	TGTGCCAGCAGTTCAAAAATCGGAGTCTACGAGCAGTACTTC	CASSSKIGVYEQYF
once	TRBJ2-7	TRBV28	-	TGTGCCAGCGGATGGGACACAGAGCAGTACTTC	CASGWDTEQYF
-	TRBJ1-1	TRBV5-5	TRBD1	TGTGCCAGCAGCTGGGCCCCGGGGACAGGGGGCACTGAAGCTTTCTTT	CASSWAPGTGGTEAFF
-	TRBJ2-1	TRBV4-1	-	TGCGCCAGCAGCCACTTAGCCTCTAGGCGAGTCGGGTACAATGAGCAGTTCTTC	CASSHLASRRVGYNEQFF
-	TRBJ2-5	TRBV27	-	TGTGCCAGCAAAGGACAAATGTACCAAGAGACCCAGTACTTC	CASKGQMYQETQYF
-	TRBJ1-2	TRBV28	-	TGTGCCAGCAGTTTATTAAGGGTAGGCTACACCTTC	CASSLLRVGYTF
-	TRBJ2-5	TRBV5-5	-	TGTGCCAGCAGCTTGGAGGGGTGGGTGGAGACCCAGTACTTC	CASSLEGWVETQYF
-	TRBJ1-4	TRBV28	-	TGTGCCAGCGCGGGGGAAGCCAGTGAAAAACTGTTTTTT	CASAGEASEKLFF
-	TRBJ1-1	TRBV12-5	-	TGTGCTAGTGGGTCGGGACATGCCAACACTGAAGCTTTCTTT	CASGSGHANTEAFF
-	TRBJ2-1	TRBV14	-	TGTGCCAGCAGCCAAGGGATACGACCGCTATACAATGAGCAGTTCTTC	CASSQGIRPLYNEQFF
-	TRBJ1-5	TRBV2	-	TGTGCCAGCAGATTGGTTAATCAGCCCCAGCATTTT	CASRLVNQPQHF
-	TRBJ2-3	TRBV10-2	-	TGCGCCAGCCGGATAGCCTCGGCAGATACGCAGTATTTT	CASRIASADTQYF
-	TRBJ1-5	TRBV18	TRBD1	TGTGCCAGCTCACTTACAGGGGGAAGCAATCAGCCCCAGCATTTT	CASSLTGGSNQPQHF
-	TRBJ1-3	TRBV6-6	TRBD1	TGTGCCAGCAACTCCCCGGACAGGGGGGACGGAAACACCATATATTTT	CASNSPDRGDGNTIYF
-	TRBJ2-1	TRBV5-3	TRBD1	TGTGCCAGAAGCCCGGACAGGGGGTGCGCCCGTTACAATGAGCAGTTCTTC	CARSPDRGCARYNEQFF
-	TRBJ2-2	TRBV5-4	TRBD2	TGTGCCAGCAGCAGACCGGGACTAGCGGGGGGGCGGAGCACCGGGGAGCTGTTTTTT	CASSRPGLAGGRSTGELFF
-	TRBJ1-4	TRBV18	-	TGTGCCAGCTCACCACCGAGGGAGGGGACGGGTAATGAAAAACTGTTTTTT	CASSPPREGTGNEKLFF
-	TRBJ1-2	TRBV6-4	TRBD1	TGTGCCAGCAGGGAGAGGACAGGGTTGGCCGGCGGCTACACCTTC	CASRERTGLAGGYTF
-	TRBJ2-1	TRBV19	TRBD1	TGTGCCAGTAGTATCACACAGGGGTTTAACAATGAGCAGTTCTTC	CASSITQGFNNEQFF
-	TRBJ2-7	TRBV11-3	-	TGTGCCAGCAGCTTAGGGCCCGGACAGACCTACGAGCAGTACTTC	CASSLGPGQTYEQYF